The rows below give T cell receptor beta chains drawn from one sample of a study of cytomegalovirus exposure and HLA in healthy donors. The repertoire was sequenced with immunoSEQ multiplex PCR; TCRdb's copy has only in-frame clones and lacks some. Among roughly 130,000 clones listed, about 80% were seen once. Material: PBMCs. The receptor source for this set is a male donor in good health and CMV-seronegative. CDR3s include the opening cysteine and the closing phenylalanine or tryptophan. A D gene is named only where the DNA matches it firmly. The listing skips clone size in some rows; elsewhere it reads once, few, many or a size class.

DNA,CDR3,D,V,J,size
TGCAGCGTTGAAGCGAACTATGGCTACACCTTC,CSVEANYGYTF,.,TRBV29-1,TRBJ1-2,.
TGTGCCAGCTCAGATCGGACAGGAGACAATGGGCAGTTCTTC,CASSDRTGDNGQFF,TRBD1,TRBV18,TRBJ2-1,.
TGTGCCAGCAGCACCGGAGGGACTAATGAAAAACTGTTTTTT,CASSTGGTNEKLFF,.,TRBV7-9,TRBJ1-4,once
TGTGCCAGCAGGGGGCCGGGACAATCCAATGAGCAGTTCTTC,CASRGPGQSNEQFF,.,TRBV28,TRBJ2-1,few
TGTGCCAGCAGCTTAGAACCTACAGGGGTGAATTCACCCCTCCACTTT,CASSLEPTGVNSPLHF,TRBD1,TRBV7-9,TRBJ1-6,once
TGTGCCAGCAGCGGACAGGGGTGGACGTATGGCTACACCTTC,CASSGQGWTYGYTF,TRBD1,TRBV2,TRBJ1-2,.
TGTGCTAGTGGTTGGGGGACTCCTCTACCGTTCTTC,CASGWGTPLPFF,.,TRBV12-5,TRBJ2-1,.
TGTGCCAGCAGCTTAACCCAGACAGGTAGCAATCAGCCCCAGCATTTT,CASSLTQTGSNQPQHF,.,TRBV7-9,TRBJ1-5,once
TGTGCCAGCAGTGCCCCTGCCGGTGAAAAACTGTTTTTT,CASSAPAGEKLFF,.,TRBV25-1,TRBJ1-4,.
TGTGCCAGTTCTTACAGGGAGGAGACCCAGTACTTC,CASSYREETQYF,.,TRBV2,TRBJ2-5,.
TGTGCCAGCAGCCTGCAGGGGGCGGGCAATCAGCCCCAGCATTTT,CASSLQGAGNQPQHF,TRBD1,TRBV13,TRBJ1-5,.
TGTGCCAGTCAACGGGGGGCCGAAAACACCATATATTTT,CASQRGAENTIYF,.,TRBV9,TRBJ1-3,few
TGTGCTAGTGGTTCCGAGGCTGAGACCCAGTACTTC,CASGSEAETQYF,.,TRBV12-5,TRBJ2-5,.
TGCGCCAGCAGCTTGGACAGGGGACACGAGCAGTACTTC,CASSLDRGHEQYF,TRBD1,TRBV5-1,TRBJ2-7,.
TGTGCCAGCAGCTTAGCTGGGCGGGGGGGCCGAGAGACCCAGTACTTC,CASSLAGRGGRETQYF,TRBD2,TRBV11-2,TRBJ2-5,.
TGTGCCAGCAGCTTAGAACTAATGGGGCTGAACACTGAAGCTTTCTTT,CASSLELMGLNTEAFF,.,TRBV7-6,TRBJ1-1,.
TGCAGCGTTGGAGGGACTAGCGGGGGCGCTCATTCCTACAATGAGCAGTTCTTC,CSVGGTSGGAHSYNEQFF,TRBD2,TRBV29-1,TRBJ2-1,once
TGTGCCAGCTCACCGCTACGGGACAGGTCAAATGAGCAGTTCTTC,CASSPLRDRSNEQFF,TRBD1,TRBV18,TRBJ2-1,.
TGTGCCAGCAAAGTGGACTTGGGGTTCGGAAAACTGTTTTTT,CASKVDLGFGKLFF,.,TRBV6-1,TRBJ1-4,.
TGCGCCAGCAGCCAAGCAACAGGGGGCGCGCAGAACACTGAAGCTTTCTTT,CASSQATGGAQNTEAFF,TRBD1,TRBV4-1,TRBJ1-1,.
TGTGCCAGCAGCTTACCCCTCTCAGGGTATGACAGGGTGGATGAGCAGTTCTTC,CASSLPLSGYDRVDEQFF,TRBD1,TRBV7-2,TRBJ2-1,few
TGCGCCAGCAGCCTAGTTTCGACAGGGGCCTACGAGCAGTACTTC,CASSLVSTGAYEQYF,TRBD1,TRBV5-1,TRBJ2-7,.
TGCGCCAGCAGCTCCGGGACAGGGAGCACACCCCTCCACTTT,CASSSGTGSTPLHF,TRBD1,TRBV5-1,TRBJ1-6,.
TGCGCCAGCAGTGAGACAGGGGGGGAAGAGACCCAGTACTTC,CASSETGGEETQYF,.,TRBV10-1,TRBJ2-5,.
TGTGCCAGCAGTGTCCGGGAGGGGGGCTACGATACGCAGTATTTT,CASSVREGGYDTQYF,TRBD2,TRBV6-4,TRBJ2-3,.
TGTGCCAGCAGTCGAACGACAGGGTACGAAAAACTGTTTTTT,CASSRTTGYEKLFF,TRBD1,TRBV6-5,TRBJ1-4,.
TGTGCCAGTAGTATGTGGGAGTACACTGAAGCTTTCTTT,CASSMWEYTEAFF,.,TRBV19,TRBJ1-1,once
TGTGCCAGCAGCTTAGATCCAGGGTCCCCCTACAATGAGCAGTTCTTC,CASSLDPGSPYNEQFF,.,TRBV11-2,TRBJ2-1,.
TGTGCCAGCAGCCCCCCCCTCGGCCAGGGGAACAGTCAGTACTTC,CASSPPLGQGNSQYF,.,TRBV7-9,TRBJ2-4,.
TGTGCCAGCAGCGTATTCGGACTAGAATCCGAGCAGTACTTC,CASSVFGLESEQYF,TRBD2,TRBV9,TRBJ2-7,.
TGTGCCAGCAGCTTAGCACTAGCGTTGGCAGATACGCAGTATTTT,CASSLALALADTQYF,TRBD2,TRBV7-2,TRBJ2-3,.
TGTGCCAGCAGCGTAGGACAGGGGGCTAGGGGCGAGCAGTACTTC,CASSVGQGARGEQYF,TRBD1,TRBV9,TRBJ2-7,.
TGTGCCAGTAGTCCCCGGGATAACTATGGCTACACCTTC,CASSPRDNYGYTF,.,TRBV19,TRBJ1-2,.
TGTGCCAGCAGTGATCCGACAGGGGGGGACTATGGCTACACCTTC,CASSDPTGGDYGYTF,TRBD1,TRBV25-1,TRBJ1-2,.
TGTGCCAGCAGCTTGGGGCGACTAGCGGGAGAACCCTACGAGCAGTACTTC,CASSLGRLAGEPYEQYF,TRBD2,TRBV5-4,TRBJ2-7,.
TGCGCCAGCAGCTTAATACAGGGCACCGGGGAGCTGTTTTTT,CASSLIQGTGELFF,.,TRBV5-1,TRBJ2-2,.
TGTGCCAGCAGTTCCGGGACAGGCTCTGGGGCCAACGTCCTGACTTTC,CASSSGTGSGANVLTF,TRBD1,TRBV6-4,TRBJ2-6,.
TGTGCCAGCAGCGAGACTAGCGGGAGGTACGGGGAGCTGTTTTTT,CASSETSGRYGELFF,TRBD2,TRBV5-6,TRBJ2-2,.
TGTGCCAGCAGCCAAGGACGACTAGCGGGGTCCTACGAGCAGTACTTC,CASSQGRLAGSYEQYF,TRBD2,TRBV4-2,TRBJ2-7,.
TGTGCCAGCAGTACACCTTACGAGCAGTACTTC,CASSTPYEQYF,.,TRBV28,TRBJ2-7,.
TGTGCCAGCAGCTTAAGAGACGGGGACACTGAAGCTTTCTTT,CASSLRDGDTEAFF,.,TRBV7-9,TRBJ1-1,.
TGTGCCAGCAGCTCCACAGGGAAGGATTCACCCCTCCACTTT,CASSSTGKDSPLHF,.,TRBV5-4,TRBJ1-6,.
TGTGCCAGTAGTACCTTTGGGACAGGGGGCGGCTATGGCTACACCTTC,CASSTFGTGGGYGYTF,TRBD1,TRBV19,TRBJ1-2,.